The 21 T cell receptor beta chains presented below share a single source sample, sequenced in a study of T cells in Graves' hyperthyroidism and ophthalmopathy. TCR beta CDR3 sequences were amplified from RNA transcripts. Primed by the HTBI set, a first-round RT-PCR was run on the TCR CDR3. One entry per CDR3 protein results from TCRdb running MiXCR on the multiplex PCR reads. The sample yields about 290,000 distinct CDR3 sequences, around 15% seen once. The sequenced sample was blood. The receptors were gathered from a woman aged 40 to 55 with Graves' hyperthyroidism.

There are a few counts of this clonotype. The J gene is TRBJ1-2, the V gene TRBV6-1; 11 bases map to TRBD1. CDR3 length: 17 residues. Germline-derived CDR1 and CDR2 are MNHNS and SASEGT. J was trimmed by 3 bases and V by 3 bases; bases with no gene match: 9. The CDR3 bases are TGTGCCAGCAGTGATCCCGGGACAGGGGGATTAGACTATGGCTACACCTTC. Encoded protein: CASSDPGTGGLDYGYTF.

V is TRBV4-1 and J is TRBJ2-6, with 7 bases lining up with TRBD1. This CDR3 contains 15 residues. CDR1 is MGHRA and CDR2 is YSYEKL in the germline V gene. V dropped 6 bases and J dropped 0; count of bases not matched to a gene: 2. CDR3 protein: CASRQGNSGANVLTF. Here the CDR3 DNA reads TGCGCCAGCAGACAGGGGAACTCTGGGGCCAACGTCCTGACTTTC.

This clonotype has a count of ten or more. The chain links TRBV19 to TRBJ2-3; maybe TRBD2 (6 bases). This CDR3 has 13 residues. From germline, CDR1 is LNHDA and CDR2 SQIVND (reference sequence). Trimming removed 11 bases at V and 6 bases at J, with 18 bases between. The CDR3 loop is CAVAELKGDTQYF. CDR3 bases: TGTGCCGTAGCGGAACTGAAGGGCGATACGCAGTATTTT.

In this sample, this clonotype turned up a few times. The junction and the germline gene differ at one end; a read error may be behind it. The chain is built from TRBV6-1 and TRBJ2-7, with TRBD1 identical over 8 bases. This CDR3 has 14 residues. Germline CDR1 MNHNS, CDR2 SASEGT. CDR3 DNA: TGTGCCAGCACCCGGGACAGGTACTCCGACGAGCAGTACTTC. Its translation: CASTRDRYSDEQYF.

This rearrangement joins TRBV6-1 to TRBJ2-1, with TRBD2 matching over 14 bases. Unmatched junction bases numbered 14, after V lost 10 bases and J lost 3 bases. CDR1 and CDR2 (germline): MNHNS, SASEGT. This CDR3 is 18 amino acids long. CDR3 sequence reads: CATLPGLAGEAGYNEQFF. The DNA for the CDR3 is TGTGCCACCCTACCGGGACTAGCGGGAGAGGCGGGCTACAATGAGCAGTTCTTC.

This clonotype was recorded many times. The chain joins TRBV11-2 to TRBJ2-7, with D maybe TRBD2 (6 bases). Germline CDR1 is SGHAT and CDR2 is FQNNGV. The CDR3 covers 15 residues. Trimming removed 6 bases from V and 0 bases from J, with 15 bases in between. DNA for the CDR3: TGTGCCAGCAGTTCCATCCGGGAGAGCTCCTACGAGCAGTACTTC. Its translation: CASSSIRESSYEQYF.

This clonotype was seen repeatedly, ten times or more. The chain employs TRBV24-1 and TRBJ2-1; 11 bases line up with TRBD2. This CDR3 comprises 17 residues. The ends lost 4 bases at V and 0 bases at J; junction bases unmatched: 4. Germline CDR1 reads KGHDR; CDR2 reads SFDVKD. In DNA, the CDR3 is TGTGCCACCAGTGACCCTACTAGCGGGAGCTCCTACAATGAGCAGTTCTTC. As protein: CATSDPTSGSSYNEQFF.

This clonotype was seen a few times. The CDR3: CASSPTRGTGELFF. In DNA form, the CDR3 reads TGTGCCAGCTCACCTACAAGGGGCACCGGGGAGCTGTTTTTT. This sequence joins TRBV18 and TRBJ2-2, with TRBD1 as a possible D gene (5 bases). Trimming took 3 bases from V and 4 from J, leaving 9 bases between them. CDR3 length: 14 amino acids. The germline CDR1 and CDR2 sequences are KGHSH and LQKENI. The variable domain in full, completed from reference TRBV18 and TRBJ2-2, reads NAGVMQNPRHLVRRRGQEARLRCSPMKGHSHVYWYRQLPEEGLKFMVYLQKENIIDESGMPKERFSAEFPKEGPSILRIQQVVRGDSAAYFCASSPTRGTGELFFGEGSRLTVL.

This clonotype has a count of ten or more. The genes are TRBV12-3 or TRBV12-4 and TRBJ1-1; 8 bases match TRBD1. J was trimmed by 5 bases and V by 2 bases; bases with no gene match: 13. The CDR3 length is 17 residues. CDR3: CASSLQVGAGGGTEAFF. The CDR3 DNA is TGTGCCAGCAGTTTACAGGTAGGGGCAGGGGGCGGAACTGAAGCTTTCTTT.

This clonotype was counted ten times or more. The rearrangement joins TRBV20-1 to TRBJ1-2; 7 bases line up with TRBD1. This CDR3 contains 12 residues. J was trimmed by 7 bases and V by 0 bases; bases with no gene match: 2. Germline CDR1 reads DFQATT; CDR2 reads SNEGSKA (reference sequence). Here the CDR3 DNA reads TGCAGTGCTAGAGACAGGGGGTTTGGCTACACCTTC. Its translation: CSARDRGFGYTF.

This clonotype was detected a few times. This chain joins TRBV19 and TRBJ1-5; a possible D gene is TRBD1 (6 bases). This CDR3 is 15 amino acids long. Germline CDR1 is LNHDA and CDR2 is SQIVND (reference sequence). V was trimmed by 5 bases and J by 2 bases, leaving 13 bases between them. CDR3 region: CASSPRGHGNQPQHF. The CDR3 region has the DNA TGTGCCAGTAGTCCCAGGGGACATGGCAATCAGCCCCAGCATTTT.

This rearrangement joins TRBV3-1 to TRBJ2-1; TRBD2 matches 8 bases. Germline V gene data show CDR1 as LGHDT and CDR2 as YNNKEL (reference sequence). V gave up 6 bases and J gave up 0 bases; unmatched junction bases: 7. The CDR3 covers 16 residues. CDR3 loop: CASSRGGGVSYNEQFF. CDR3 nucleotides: TGTGCCAGCAGTCGGGGGGGCGGGGTCTCCTACAATGAGCAGTTCTTC.

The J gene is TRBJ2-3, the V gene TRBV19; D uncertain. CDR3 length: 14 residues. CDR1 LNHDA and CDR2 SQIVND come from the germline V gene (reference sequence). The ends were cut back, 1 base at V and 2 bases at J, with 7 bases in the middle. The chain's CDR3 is CASSIVVFTDTQYF. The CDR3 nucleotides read TGTGCCAGTAGTATAGTAGTCTTCACAGATACGCAGTATTTT.

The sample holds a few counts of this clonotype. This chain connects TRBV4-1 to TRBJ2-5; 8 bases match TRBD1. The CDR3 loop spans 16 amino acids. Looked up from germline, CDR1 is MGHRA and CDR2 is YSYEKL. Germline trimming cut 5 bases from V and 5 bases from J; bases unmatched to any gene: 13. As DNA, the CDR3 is TGCGCCAGCAGCAATCCCGCCAGGGGGCGCCGGGAGACCCAGTACTTC. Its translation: CASSNPARGRRETQYF.

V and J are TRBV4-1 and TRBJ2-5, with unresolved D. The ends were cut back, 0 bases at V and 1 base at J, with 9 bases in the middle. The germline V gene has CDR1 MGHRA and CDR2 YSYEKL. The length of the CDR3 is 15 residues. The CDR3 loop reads CASSQDATSQETQYF. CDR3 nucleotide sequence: TGCGCCAGCAGCCAAGATGCAACATCCCAAGAGACCCAGTACTTC.

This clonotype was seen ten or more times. Here the CDR3 reads CSATLGTEAFF. CDR3 in DNA: TGCAGTGCTACCCTGGGGACTGAAGCTTTCTTT. J is TRBJ1-1 and V is TRBV20-1, with unresolved D. Trimming shortened V by 4 bases and J by 5 bases, and 8 bases separated the two germline ends. The CDR3 length is 11 residues. The V gene's germline CDR1 is DFQATT and CDR2 SNEGSKA (reference sequence).

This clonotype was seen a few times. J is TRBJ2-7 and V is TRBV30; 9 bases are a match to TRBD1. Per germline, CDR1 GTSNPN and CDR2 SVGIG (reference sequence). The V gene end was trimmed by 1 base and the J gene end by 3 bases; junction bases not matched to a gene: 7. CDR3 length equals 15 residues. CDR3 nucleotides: TGTGCCTGGAGTGACAGGGGGCGCGGGTACTACGAGCAGTACTTC. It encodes CAWSDRGRGYYEQYF.

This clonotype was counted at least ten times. The CDR3 protein is CASSQVDSPYEQYF. For the CDR3, the DNA is TGTGCCAGCAGCCAAGTGGACAGTCCCTACGAGCAGTACTTC. The chain uses TRBV3-1 and TRBJ2-7, with D perhaps TRBD1 (6 bases). Germline V gives CDR1 LGHDT, CDR2 YNNKEL (reference sequence). The CDR3 has 14 amino acids. Trimming cost V 1 base and J 2 bases, with 9 bases left between them.

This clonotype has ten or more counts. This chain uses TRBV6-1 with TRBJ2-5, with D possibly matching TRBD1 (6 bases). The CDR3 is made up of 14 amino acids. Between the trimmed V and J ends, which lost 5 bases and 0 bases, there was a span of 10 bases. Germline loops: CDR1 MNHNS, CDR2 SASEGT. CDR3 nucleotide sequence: TGTGCCAGCAGTTTGGACAGCCACCAAGAGACCCAGTACTTC. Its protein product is CASSLDSHQETQYF.

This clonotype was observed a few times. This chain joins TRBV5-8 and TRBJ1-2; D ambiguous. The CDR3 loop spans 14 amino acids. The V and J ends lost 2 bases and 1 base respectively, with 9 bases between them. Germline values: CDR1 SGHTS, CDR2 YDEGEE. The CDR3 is CASSLGQNNYGYTF. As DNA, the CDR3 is TGTGCCAGCAGCTTAGGGCAGAATAACTATGGCTACACCTTC.

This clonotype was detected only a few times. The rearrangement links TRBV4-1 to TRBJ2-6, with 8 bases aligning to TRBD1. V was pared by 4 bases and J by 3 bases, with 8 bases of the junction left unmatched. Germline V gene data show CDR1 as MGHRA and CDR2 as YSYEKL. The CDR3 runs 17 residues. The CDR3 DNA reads TGCGCCAGCAGCCCAGCAGGGGGCTATGGTGGGGCCAACGTCCTGACTTTC. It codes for CASSPAGGYGGANVLTF.